The T cell receptor beta chain under discussion was sequenced for a study of blood T cell repertoires in COVID-19 (dated by TCRdb to about 2020). General notes on the study: Samples covering the acute and convalescent phases of COVID-19 were provided by collaborators in the United States, Italy and Spain. Deeply sampled blood TCRbeta repertoires from subjects exposed to, actively infected with, or recovered from COVID-19 were included in the dataset. The repertoires were released in a freely available public database intended as a resource for research on the immune response to SARS-CoV-2. Sample metadata almost always included a de-identified subject ID, COVID-19 status, age in years and sex. Samples were obtained from the ongoing ImmuneRACE study (first 160 participants) and from about 1,300 subjects provided by 6 global collaborators. The material from the prospective study consisted of cDNA or gDNA derived from T cells, B-cell-depleted T cells, or PBMCs. Where available, HLA class I and class II types were taken from metadata supplied by the sample provider and were not determined by assay-based typing.

The CDR3 runs 14 amino acids, cysteine and phenylalanine included. The only DNA kept is the CDR3, 42 bases in frame from the first base. Between the V and J ends, shortened by 5 bases and 12 bases respectively, the junction contains 22 bases. The CDR1 and CDR2 encoded by the germline V gene (reference sequence) are LNHDA and SQIVND. Study-wide findings and limitations: How much clinical and demographic metadata was included differed by source and by participant, and the metadata was provided uncurated.

TCRbeta CDR3 regions were amplified from genomic DNA by means of the immunoSEQ Assay, a bias-controlled multiplex PCR. Processing in the source paper ran as follows. Nucleated cell counts per sample were estimated from amplification of reference gene primers within the assay. Sequence reads were collapsed and filtered to measure the absolute abundance of every unique TCRbeta CDR3 rearrangement. For each sample, productive Simpson clonality was calculated by taking the square root of Simpson's diversity index across productive rearrangements. TCRdb obtained this table from immuneACCESS and retained in-frame rearrangements with V and J assigned. These tables miss some clones; where compared with another copy, unresolved V genes account for less than half of the shortfall, and the remainder is unexplained. V, J and clone size reflect that table, while D and trimming were determined from the DNA. The sample data list 70,000 or so clones, and around 80% of these were observed just once. Of the sample, around 10% falls within the top ten clones.

Each collaborating institution followed its own protocols to collect whole blood in K2EDTA tubes. For TCRbeta analysis, collaborators shipped samples in one of three forms: frozen whole blood, isolated PBMCs, or DNA extracted from either of those sample types. Comments on this clone: This receptor's antigen is unknown. No much larger clone exists at a distance of one base, and base qualities are not known.

This receptor was identified in a human donor in a cohort sampled during active COVID-19. The V and J genes are TRBV19 and TRBJ1-2; TRBD1 is possibly the D segment (6 matching bases). Sequences were obtained from peripheral blood. The sequenced DNA is TGTGCCAGTAGTCCATCCGGGACACCACCCGGCAACACCTTC. This sequence encodes CASSPSGTPPGNTF.